Below, 11 T cell receptor beta chains from the same sample are listed, as sequenced in a study of cytomegalovirus exposure and HLA in healthy donors. Primers for the PCR totalled 60 Vbeta and 13 Jbeta. Produced via immunoSEQ multiplex PCR; TCRdb's table is partial and in-frame only. The profile shows 150,000 to 200,000 clones, roughly 80% of them singletons. Sequencing was performed on PBMCs. Receptors originate from a woman aged 40-49 years in good health and CMV-seronegative.

The chain couples TRBV12-5 to TRBJ2-5; 9 bases fit TRBD1. This CDR3 region has 16 residues. The ends lost 5 bases at V and 4 bases at J; junction bases unmatched: 11. The germline gives CDR1 LGHNT, CDR2 FRNRAP. For the CDR3, the DNA is TGTGCTAGTGGTCCCCCAACCGGGACAGGGATAGAGACCCAGTACTTC. Translation: CASGPPTGTGIETQYF.

This clone was recorded once. The J gene is TRBJ1-4, the V gene TRBV2; TRBD1 is a possible D gene (6 bases). Germline loops: CDR1 SNHLY, CDR2 FYNNEI. CDR3 length: 15 amino acids. Trimming removed 2 bases from V and 3 bases from J, with 10 bases in between. CDR3 in DNA: TGTGCCAGCAGTGAAAGAGGGGGAGCTAATGAAAAACTGTTTTTT. Translation: CASSERGGANEKLFF. Using reference TRBV2 and TRBJ1-4 for the parts outside the CDR3, the full variable domain is EPEVTQTPSHQVTQMGQEVILRCVPISNHLYFYWYRQILGQKVEFLVSFYNNEISEKSEIFDDQFSVERPDGSNFTLKIRSTKLEDSAMYFCASSERGGANEKLFFGSGTQLSVL.

The chain is built from TRBV14 and TRBJ2-3; unclear D gene. The CDR3 contains 13 residues. The V end lost 1 base, the J end lost 4 bases, and 6 bases lay between the germline ends. Germline V gene data show CDR1 as SGHDN and CDR2 as FVKESK. The CDR3 spells CASSQGLADTQYF. The DNA of the CDR3 is TGTGCCAGCAGCCAAGGGTTAGCAGATACGCAGTATTTT. The variable domain in full, with the rest retrieved from reference TRBV14 and TRBJ2-3, is EAGVTQFPSHSVIEKGQTVTLRCDPISGHDNLYWYRRVMGKEIKFLLHFVKESKQDESGMPNNRFLAERTGGTYSTLKVQPAELEDSGVYFCASSQGLADTQYFGPGTRLTVL.

The V and J genes are TRBV19 and TRBJ2-4; D perhaps matches TRBD1 (6 bases). This CDR3 has 19 residues. V was clipped by 7 bases and J by 4 bases, with 29 bases between them. Germline V gives CDR1 LNHDA, CDR2 SQIVND (reference sequence). The CDR3 reads CASTQSGQGRGGTKNIQYF. The CDR3 DNA reads TGTGCCAGTACTCAATCCGGGCAGGGGAGAGGGGGAACGAAAAACATTCAGTACTTC. Full variable domain (missing parts from reference TRBV19 and TRBJ2-4): DGGITQSPKYLFRKEGQNVTLSCEQNLNHDAMYWYRQDPGQGLRLIYYSQIVNDFQKGDIAEGYSVSREKKESFPLTVTSAQKNPTAFYLCASTQSGQGRGGTKNIQYFGAGTRLSVL.

The chain carries TRBV7-9 and TRBJ2-1; TRBD1 matches 7 bases. This CDR3 comprises 16 residues. Germline CDR1 reads SEHNR; CDR2 reads FQNEAQ (reference sequence). J gave up 0 bases and V 5 bases, and 7 bases lay outside the gene matches. This CDR3 reads CASSPSPGGSYNEQFF. CDR3 DNA sequence: TGTGCCAGCAGCCCGTCACCAGGGGGCTCCTACAATGAGCAGTTCTTC.

The genes are TRBV10-3 and TRBJ1-4, with 7 nucleotides matching TRBD1. J lost 5 bases, V lost 4 bases, and 1 base had no gene match. This CDR3 is built from 13 residues. Germline CDR1 and CDR2: ENHRY and SYGVKD. The CDR3 sequence is CAISGGQNEKLFF. CDR3 sequence (DNA): TGTGCCATCAGTGGGGGACAGAATGAAAAACTGTTTTTT.

This clone was recorded only once. The CDR3 here is CASSEQDYEQYF. The CDR3 DNA is TGTGCCAGCAGTGAACAGGATTACGAGCAGTACTTC. V is TRBV6-1 and J is TRBJ2-5; no definite D call. The last part of the DNA fits TRBJ2-7 better; the J call may be wrong. Germline V lookup: CDR1 MNHNS, CDR2 SASEGT. The CDR3 contains 12 residues.

This clone was detected a few times. J is TRBJ2-7 and V is TRBV5-1, with 10 positions matching TRBD2. CDR1 is SGHRS, CDR2 YFSETQ, per germline. CDR3 length: 15 amino acids. V lost 4 bases to trimming and J lost 0 bases; unmatched junction nucleotides: 4. In DNA form, the CDR3 reads TGCGCCAGCAGCCAAGCTAGCGGGGGCTCCTACGAGCAGTACTTC. It translates to CASSQASGGSYEQYF.

This clone was counted only a few times. The rearrangement joins TRBV30 to TRBJ1-5; a possible D gene is TRBD1 (5 bases). Trimming pared 0 bases from V and 4 bases from J, leaving 13 bases between. This CDR3 has 15 amino acids. Germline assignment: CDR1 GTSNPN and CDR2 SVGIG (reference sequence). The CDR3 DNA sequence: TGTGCCTGGAGTGTCAGGGCGGTGGAAAATCAGCCCCAGCATTTT. It is translated as CAWSVRAVENQPQHF.

The rearrangement links TRBV5-8 to TRBJ1-2, with a weak D call TRBD1 (6 bases). V shed 4 bases and J shed 4 bases, with 17 bases lying between them. From germline, CDR1 is SGHTS and CDR2 YDEGEE. The CDR3 covers 15 residues. In DNA, the CDR3 is TGTGCCAGCAGCCTGCGTACCGGCAGGGGCTATGGCTACACCTTC. Its protein product is CASSLRTGRGYGYTF.

The chain links TRBV5-6 to TRBJ2-7, with D possibly TRBD1 on 6 matching bases. Germline lookup yields CDR1 SGHDT and CDR2 YYEEEE. CDR3 length: 15 residues. Trimming took 2 bases from V and 0 from J, leaving 12 bases between them. The CDR3 sequence: CASSLFGTTSYEQYF. The CDR3 DNA is TGTGCCAGCAGCTTATTCGGGACAACCTCCTACGAGCAGTACTTC.